One sample yielded the 10 T cell receptor beta chains listed below, sequenced in a study of blood T cell repertoires in COVID-19. Clones were sequenced by immunoSEQ multiplex PCR, and TCRdb holds only the in-frame ones, with some missing. The sample includes 150,000 to 200,000 clones, about 84% of them seen just once. Input material: peripheral blood. The receptors stem from a woman aged 25 to 39 with acute or convalescent COVID-19.

CDR3 in DNA: TGTGCCAGCAGCCATGGAAGGCCGGGACAGGGGGCGCTTGGCTACACCTTC. Translated, it gives CASSHGRPGQGALGYTF. The V gene is TRBV7-9, the J gene TRBJ1-2; 12 nucleotides align to TRBD1. CDR3 size: 17 residues. V gave up 5 bases and J gave up 7 bases; unmatched junction bases: 14. CDR1 SEHNR and CDR2 FQNEAQ come from the germline V gene (reference sequence).

This chain links TRBV7-3 with TRBJ2-2; 8 nucleotides agree with TRBD1. Unmatched junction bases numbered 7, after V lost 5 bases and J lost 5 bases. This CDR3 contains 15 residues. Per the germline V gene, CDR1 is SGHTA and CDR2 is FQGTGA. The CDR3 nucleotides read TGTGCCAGCAGCCAAACAGGGGGTTCAACCGGGGAGCTGTTTTTT. Its protein product is CASSQTGGSTGELFF. Drawing the rest from reference TRBV7-3 and TRBJ2-2, the complete variable domain is GAGVSQTPSNKVTEKGKYVELRCDPISGHTALYWYRQSLGQGPEFLIYFQGTGAADDSGLPNDRFFAVRPEGSVSTLKIQRTERGDSAVYLCASSQTGGSTGELFFGEGSRLTVL.

Ten or more counts support this clone. V and J are TRBV4-1 and TRBJ1-2; tentative D call: TRBD1 (5 bases). Trimming cost V 0 bases and J 6 bases, with 14 bases left between them. Germline V gene lookup returns CDR1 MGHRA and CDR2 YSYEKL. The CDR3 is 15 amino acids. CDR3 in DNA: TGCGCCAGCAGCCAAGATATTACCCCCAGGGATGGCTACACCTTC. Amino acids: CASSQDITPRDGYTF.

The chain couples TRBV7-9 to TRBJ1-2; TRBD1 aligns across 10 bases. V gave up 8 bases and J gave up 3 bases; unmatched junction bases: 6. Germline lookup yields CDR1 SEHNR and CDR2 FQNEAQ (reference sequence). CDR3 length: 14 residues. CDR3 residues: CASGRTGGDYGYTF. CDR3 in DNA: TGTGCCAGCGGCAGGACAGGGGGGGACTATGGCTACACCTTC.

The chain uses TRBV27 and TRBJ2-3; 7 nucleotides align to TRBD2. CDR1 is MNHEY, CDR2 SMNVEV, per germline (reference sequence). V gave up 2 bases and J gave up 2 bases; unmatched junction bases: 4. The length of the CDR3 is 15 residues. The CDR3 region has the DNA TGTGCCAGCAGTTTAGCGGGGGACCCCACAGATACGCAGTATTTT. Translating it yields CASSLAGDPTDTQYF.

The V gene is TRBV10-3, the J gene TRBJ1-1, with 7 positions matching TRBD1. The CDR3 is made up of 15 amino acids. Germline values: CDR1 ENHRY, CDR2 SYGVKD. V lost 7 bases and J lost 6; bases outside the gene matches: 14. CDR3 DNA: TGTGCCATCAAAACGGAGGGGGCCCGGAGCGCTGAAGCTTTCTTT. Encoded protein: CAIKTEGARSAEAFF.

This clone was counted once. This rearrangement joins TRBV5-1 to TRBJ2-5; 8 bases fit TRBD1. Germline CDR1 is SGHRS and CDR2 is YFSETQ. V was clipped by 0 bases and J by 3 bases; unmatched bases: 7. The CDR3 totals 16 residues. CDR3 loop: CASSLASRQGKETQYF. In DNA form, the CDR3 reads TGCGCCAGCAGCTTGGCGTCTCGACAGGGGAAAGAGACCCAGTACTTC.

This chain links TRBV2 with TRBJ1-5, with TRBD1 matching over 8 bases. Germline V gene sequence: CDR1 SNHLY, CDR2 FYNNEI. This CDR3 spans 15 amino acids. V dropped 6 bases and J dropped 5; count of bases not matched to a gene: 9. The CDR3 reads CASSPDGQGDQPQHF. CDR3 coding DNA: TGTGCCAGCAGCCCCGATGGACAGGGAGATCAGCCCCAGCATTTT. The entire variable domain, with the rest obtained from reference TRBV2 and TRBJ1-5, is as follows: EPEVTQTPSHQVTQMGQEVILRCVPISNHLYFYWYRQILGQKVEFLVSFYNNEISEKSEIFDDQFSVERPDGSNFTLKIRSTKLEDSAMYFCASSPDGQGDQPQHFGDGTRLSIL.

The rearrangement uses TRBV7-2 and TRBJ2-7, with 13 bases matching TRBD2. Germline V gene lookup returns CDR1 SGHTA and CDR2 FQGNSA. The CDR3 contains 16 residues. The V and J ends lost 3 bases and 4 bases, in that order; junction bases with no gene match: 6. CDR3 sequence: CASSFTGTSGMYEQYF. CDR3 nucleotides: TGTGCCAGCAGCTTCACCGGGACTAGCGGGATGTACGAGCAGTACTTC.

The chain uses TRBV5-1 and TRBJ1-6, with 9 bases fitting TRBD1. The germline V gene encodes CDR1 SGHRS and CDR2 YFSETQ. The CDR3 totals 16 residues. Losses at the gene ends were 3 bases for V and 10 bases for J; bases not matched to a gene: 11. CDR3 amino acids: CASSWTGTGPSSPLHF. The CDR3 bases are TGCGCCAGCAGCTGGACCGGGACAGGGCCTTCCTCACCCCTCCACTTT.